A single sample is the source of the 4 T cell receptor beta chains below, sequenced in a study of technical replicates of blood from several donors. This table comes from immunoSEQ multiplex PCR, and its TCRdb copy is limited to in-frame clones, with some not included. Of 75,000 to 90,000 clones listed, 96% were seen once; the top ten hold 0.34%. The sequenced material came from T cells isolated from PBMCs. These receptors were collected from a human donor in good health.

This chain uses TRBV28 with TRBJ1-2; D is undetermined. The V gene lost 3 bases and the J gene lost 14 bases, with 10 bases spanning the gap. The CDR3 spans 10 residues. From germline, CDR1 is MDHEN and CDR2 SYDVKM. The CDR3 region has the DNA TGTGCCAGCAGTTTTTTACACCTGACCTTC. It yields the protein CASSFLHLTF.

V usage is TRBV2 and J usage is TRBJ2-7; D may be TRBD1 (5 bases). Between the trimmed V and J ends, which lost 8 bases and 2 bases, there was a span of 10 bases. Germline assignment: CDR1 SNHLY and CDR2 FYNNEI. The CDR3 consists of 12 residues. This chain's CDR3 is CASCRVPYEQYF. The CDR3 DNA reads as TGTGCCAGCTGCAGGGTCCCCTACGAGCAGTACTTC.

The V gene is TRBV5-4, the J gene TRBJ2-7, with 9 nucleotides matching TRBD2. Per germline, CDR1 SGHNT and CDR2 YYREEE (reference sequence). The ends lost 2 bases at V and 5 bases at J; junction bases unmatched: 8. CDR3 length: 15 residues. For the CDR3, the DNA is TGTGCCAGCAGCTTAGGCCTAGCGGGACCCAACGAGCAGTACTTC. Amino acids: CASSLGLAGPNEQYF. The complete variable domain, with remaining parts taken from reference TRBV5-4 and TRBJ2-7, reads ETGVTQSPTHLIKTRGQQVTLRCSSQSGHNTVSWYQQALGQGPQFIFQYYREEENGRGNFPPRFSGLQFPNYSSELNVNALELDDSALYLCASSLGLAGPNEQYFGPGTRLTVT.

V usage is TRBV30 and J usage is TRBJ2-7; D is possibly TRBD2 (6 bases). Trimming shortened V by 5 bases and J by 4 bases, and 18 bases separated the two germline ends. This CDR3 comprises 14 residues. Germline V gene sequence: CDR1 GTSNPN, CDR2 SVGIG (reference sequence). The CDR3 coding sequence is TGTGCCTGGGCACCCGGGACTTTCTTATACGAGCAGTACTTC. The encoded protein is CAWAPGTFLYEQYF.